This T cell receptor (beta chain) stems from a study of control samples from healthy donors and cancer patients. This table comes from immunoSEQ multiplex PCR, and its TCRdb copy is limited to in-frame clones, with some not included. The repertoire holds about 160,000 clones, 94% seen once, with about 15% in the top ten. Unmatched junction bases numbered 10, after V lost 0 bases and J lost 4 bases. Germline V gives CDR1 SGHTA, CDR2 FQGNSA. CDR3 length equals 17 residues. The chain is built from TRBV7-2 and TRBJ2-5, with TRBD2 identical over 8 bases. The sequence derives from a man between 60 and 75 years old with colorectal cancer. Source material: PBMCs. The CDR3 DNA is TGTGCCAGCAGCTTAGCCCCCTCGAGCGGGGGCCGAGAGACCCAGTACTTC. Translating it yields CASSLAPSSGGRETQYF.